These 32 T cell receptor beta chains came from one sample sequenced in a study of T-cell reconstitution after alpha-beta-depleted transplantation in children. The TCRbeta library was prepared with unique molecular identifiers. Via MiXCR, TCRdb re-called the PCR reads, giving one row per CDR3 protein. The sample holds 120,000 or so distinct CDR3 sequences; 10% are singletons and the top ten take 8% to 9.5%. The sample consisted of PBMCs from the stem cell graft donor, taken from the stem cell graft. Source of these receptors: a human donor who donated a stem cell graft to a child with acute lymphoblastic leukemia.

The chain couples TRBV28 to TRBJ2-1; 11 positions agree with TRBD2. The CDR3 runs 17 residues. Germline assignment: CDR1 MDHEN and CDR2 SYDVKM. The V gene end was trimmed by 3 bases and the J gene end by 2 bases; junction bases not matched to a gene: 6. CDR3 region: CASSFPGTSGTYNEQFF. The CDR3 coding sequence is TGTGCCAGCAGTTTCCCCGGGACTAGCGGCACCTACAATGAGCAGTTCTTC.

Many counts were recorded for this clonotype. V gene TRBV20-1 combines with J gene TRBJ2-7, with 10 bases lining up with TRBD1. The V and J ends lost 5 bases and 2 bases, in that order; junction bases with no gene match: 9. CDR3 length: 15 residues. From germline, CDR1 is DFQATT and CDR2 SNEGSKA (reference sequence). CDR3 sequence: CSAPRGTGVPYEQYF. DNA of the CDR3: TGCAGTGCTCCCCGAGGGACAGGGGTCCCCTACGAGCAGTACTTC.

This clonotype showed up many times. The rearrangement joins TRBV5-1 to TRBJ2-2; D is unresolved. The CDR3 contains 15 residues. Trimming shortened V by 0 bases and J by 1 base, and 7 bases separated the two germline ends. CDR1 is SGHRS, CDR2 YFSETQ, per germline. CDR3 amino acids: CASSLVLGNTGELFF. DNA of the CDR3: TGCGCCAGCAGCTTGGTTCTAGGGAACACCGGGGAGCTGTTTTTT. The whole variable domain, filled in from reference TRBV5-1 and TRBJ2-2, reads KAGVTQTPRYLIKTRGQQVTLSCSPISGHRSVSWYQQTPGQGLQFLFEYFSETQRNKGNFPGRFSGRQFSNSRSEMNVSTLELGDSALYLCASSLVLGNTGELFFGEGSRLTVL.

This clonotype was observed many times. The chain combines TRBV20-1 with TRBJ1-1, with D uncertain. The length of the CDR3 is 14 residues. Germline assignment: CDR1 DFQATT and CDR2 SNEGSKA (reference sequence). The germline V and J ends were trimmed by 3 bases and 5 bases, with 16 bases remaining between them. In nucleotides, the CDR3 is TGCAGTGCTAGGACGGAGGGCGGTGGTACTGAAGCTTTCTTT. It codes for CSARTEGGGTEAFF.

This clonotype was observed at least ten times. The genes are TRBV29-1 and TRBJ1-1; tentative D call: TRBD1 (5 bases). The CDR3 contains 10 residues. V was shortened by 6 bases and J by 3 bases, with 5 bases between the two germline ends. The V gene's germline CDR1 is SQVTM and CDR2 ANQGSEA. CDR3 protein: CSVGHTEAFF. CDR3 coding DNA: TGCAGCGTGGGGCACACTGAAGCTTTCTTT. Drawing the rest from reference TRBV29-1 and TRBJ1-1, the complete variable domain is SAVISQKPSRDICQRGTSLTIQCQVDSQVTMMFWYRQQPGQSLTLIATANQGSEATYESGFVIDKFPISRPNLTFSTLTVSNMSPEDSSIYLCSVGHTEAFFGQGTRLTVV.

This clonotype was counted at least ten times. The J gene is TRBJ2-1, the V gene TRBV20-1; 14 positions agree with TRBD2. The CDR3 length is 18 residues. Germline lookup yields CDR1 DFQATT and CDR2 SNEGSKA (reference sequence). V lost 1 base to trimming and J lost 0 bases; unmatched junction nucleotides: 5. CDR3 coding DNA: TGCAGTGCTAGAGCCGGGACTAGCGGGGGCCTCTCCTACAATGAGCAGTTCTTC. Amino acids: CSARAGTSGGLSYNEQFF.

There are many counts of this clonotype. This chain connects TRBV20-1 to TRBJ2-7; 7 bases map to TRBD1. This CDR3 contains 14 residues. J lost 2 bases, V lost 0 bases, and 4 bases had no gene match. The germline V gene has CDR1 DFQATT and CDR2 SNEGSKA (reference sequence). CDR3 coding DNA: TGCAGTGCTAGAGAACCGGGACAGCCCTACGAGCAGTACTTC. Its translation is CSAREPGQPYEQYF.

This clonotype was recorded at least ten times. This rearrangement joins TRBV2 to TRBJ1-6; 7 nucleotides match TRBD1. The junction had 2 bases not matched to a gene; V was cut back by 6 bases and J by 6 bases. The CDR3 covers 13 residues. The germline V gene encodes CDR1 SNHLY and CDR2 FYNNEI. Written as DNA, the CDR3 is TGTGCCAGCAGCGGGGACAGTAATTCACCCCTCCACTTT. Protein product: CASSGDSNSPLHF.

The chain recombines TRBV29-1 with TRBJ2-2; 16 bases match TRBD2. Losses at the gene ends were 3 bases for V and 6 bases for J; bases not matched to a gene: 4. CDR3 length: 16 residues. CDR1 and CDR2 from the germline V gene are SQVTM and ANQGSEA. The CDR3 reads CSVDGTSGRVAGELFF. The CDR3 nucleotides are TGCAGCGTTGATGGGACTAGCGGGAGGGTGGCCGGGGAGCTGTTTTTT.

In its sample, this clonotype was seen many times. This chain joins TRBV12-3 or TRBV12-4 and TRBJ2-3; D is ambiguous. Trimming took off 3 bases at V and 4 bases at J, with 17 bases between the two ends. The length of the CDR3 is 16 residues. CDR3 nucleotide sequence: TGTGCCAGCAGTTTGCTGAATGCGAGGATTGCAGATACGCAGTATTTT. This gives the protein CASSLLNARIADTQYF.

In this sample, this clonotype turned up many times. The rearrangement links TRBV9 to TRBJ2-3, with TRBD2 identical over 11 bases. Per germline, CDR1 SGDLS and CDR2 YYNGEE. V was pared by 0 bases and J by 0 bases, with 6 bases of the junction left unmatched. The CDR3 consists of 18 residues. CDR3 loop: CASSVALAGAASTDTQYF. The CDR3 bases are TGTGCCAGCAGCGTAGCACTAGCGGGGGCCGCTAGCACAGATACGCAGTATTTT.

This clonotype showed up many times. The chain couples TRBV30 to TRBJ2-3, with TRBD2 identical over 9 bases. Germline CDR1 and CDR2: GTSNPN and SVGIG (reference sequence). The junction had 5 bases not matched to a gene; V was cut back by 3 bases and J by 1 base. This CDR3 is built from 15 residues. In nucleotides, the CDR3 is TGTGCCTGGAGAGTAGCGGGAGAGGGCACAGATACGCAGTATTTT. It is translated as CAWRVAGEGTDTQYF.

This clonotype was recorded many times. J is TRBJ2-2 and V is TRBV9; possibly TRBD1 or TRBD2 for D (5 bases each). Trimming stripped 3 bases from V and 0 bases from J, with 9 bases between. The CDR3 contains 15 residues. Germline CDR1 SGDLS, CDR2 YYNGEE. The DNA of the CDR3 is TGTGCCAGCAGCGGGGGACGTGCGAACACCGGGGAGCTGTTTTTT. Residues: CASSGGRANTGELFF.

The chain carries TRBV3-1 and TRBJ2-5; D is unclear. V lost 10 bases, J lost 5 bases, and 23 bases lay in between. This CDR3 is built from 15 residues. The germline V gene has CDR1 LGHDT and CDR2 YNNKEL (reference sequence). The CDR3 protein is CATSQEELLMETQYF. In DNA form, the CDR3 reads TGTGCCACCTCCCAAGAAGAACTACTAATGGAGACCCAGTACTTC.

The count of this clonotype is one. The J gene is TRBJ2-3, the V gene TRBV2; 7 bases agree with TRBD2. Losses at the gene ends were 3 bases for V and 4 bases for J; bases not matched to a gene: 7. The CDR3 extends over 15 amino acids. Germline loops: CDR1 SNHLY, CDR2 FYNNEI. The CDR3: CASSDASGGPDTQYF. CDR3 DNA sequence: TGTGCCAGCAGTGACGCTAGCGGTGGGCCAGATACGCAGTATTTT.

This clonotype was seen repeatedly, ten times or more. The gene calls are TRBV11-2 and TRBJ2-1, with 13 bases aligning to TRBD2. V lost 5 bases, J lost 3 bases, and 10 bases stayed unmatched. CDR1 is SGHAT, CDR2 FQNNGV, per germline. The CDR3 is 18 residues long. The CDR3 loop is CASSLGLAGVGSYNEQFF. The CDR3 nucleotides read TGTGCCAGCAGCCTCGGACTAGCGGGAGTTGGGAGCTACAATGAGCAGTTCTTC.

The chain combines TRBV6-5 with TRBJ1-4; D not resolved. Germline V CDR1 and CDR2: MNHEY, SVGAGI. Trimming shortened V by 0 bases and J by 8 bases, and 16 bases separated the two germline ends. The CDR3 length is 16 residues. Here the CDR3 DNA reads TGTGCCAGCAGTTACTCGATGGGGTCCCCGGAGGAAAAACTGTTTTTT. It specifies CASSYSMGSPEEKLFF.

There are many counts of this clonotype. The CDR3 DNA reads TGTGCCAGCAGTTCCTCAGACCGTAGCGCCTATGGCTACACCTTC. Encoded protein: CASSSSDRSAYGYTF. The gene calls are TRBV12-3 or TRBV12-4 and TRBJ1-2; D is uncertain. Trimming left V 4 bases short and J 4 bases short, with 16 bases between. The CDR3 has 15 residues.

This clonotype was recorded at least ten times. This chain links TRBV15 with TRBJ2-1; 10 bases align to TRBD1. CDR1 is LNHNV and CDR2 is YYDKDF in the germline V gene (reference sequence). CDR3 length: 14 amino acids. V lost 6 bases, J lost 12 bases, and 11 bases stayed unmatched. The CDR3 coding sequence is TGTGCCACCAGTACCTCGCGGACAGGGGGTTCGCAGTTCTTC. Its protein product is CATSTSRTGGSQFF. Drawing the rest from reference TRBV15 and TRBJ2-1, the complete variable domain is DAMVIQNPRYQVTQFGKPVTLSCSQTLNHNVMYWYQQKSSQAPKLLFHYYDKDFNNEADTPDNFQSRRPNTSFCFLDIRSPGLGDTAMYLCATSTSRTGGSQFFGPGTRLTVL.

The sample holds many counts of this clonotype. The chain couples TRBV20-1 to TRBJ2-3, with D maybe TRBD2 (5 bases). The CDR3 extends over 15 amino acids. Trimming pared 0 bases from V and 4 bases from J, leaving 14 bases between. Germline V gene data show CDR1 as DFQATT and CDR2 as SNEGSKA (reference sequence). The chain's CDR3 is CSARDRVATADTQYF. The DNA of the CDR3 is TGCAGTGCTAGAGATCGGGTAGCGACGGCAGATACGCAGTATTTT.

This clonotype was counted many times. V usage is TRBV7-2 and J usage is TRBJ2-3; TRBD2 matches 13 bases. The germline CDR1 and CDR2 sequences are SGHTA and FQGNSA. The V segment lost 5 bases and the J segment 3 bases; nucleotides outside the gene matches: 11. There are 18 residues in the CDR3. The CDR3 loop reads CASSRRTSGSMSTDTQYF. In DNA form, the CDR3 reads TGTGCCAGCAGCCGCCGGACTAGCGGGAGTATGAGTACAGATACGCAGTATTTT.

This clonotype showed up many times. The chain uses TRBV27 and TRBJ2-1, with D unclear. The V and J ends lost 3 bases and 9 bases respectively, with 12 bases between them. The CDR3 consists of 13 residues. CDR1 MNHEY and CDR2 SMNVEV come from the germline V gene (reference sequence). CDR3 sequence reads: CASSFEPRGEQFF. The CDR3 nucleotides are TGTGCCAGCAGTTTTGAGCCCCGCGGTGAGCAGTTCTTC.

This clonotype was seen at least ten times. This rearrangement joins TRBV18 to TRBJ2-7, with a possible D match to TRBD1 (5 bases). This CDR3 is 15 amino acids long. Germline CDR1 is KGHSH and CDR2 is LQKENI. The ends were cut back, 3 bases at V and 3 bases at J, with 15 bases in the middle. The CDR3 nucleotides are TGTGCCAGCTCACCTGGGGCAGAAAACTTCTACGAGCAGTACTTC. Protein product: CASSPGAENFYEQYF.

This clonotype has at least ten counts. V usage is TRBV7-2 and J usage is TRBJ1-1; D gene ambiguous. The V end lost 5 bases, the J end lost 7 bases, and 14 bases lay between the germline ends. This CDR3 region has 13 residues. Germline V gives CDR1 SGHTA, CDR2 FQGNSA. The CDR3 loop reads CASSPGRLLEAFF. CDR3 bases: TGTGCCAGCAGCCCTGGAAGGCTACTTGAAGCTTTCTTT.

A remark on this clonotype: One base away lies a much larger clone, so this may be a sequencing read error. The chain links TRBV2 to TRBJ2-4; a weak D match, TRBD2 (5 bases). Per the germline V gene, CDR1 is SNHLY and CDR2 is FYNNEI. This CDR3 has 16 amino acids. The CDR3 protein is CASSPQKMLAKNSQYF. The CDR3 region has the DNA TGTGCCAGCAGTCCACAGAAAATGCTAGCCAAAAACAGTCAGTACTTC.

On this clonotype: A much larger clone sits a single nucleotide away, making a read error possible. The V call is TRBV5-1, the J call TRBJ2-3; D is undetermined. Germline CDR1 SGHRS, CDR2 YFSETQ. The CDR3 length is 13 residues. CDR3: CDSSSVGTDTQYF. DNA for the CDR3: TGCGACAGCAGCTCGGTTGGCACAGATACGCAGTATTTT. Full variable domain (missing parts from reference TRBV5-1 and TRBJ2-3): KAGVTQTPRYLIKTRGQQVTLSCSPISGHRSVSWYQQTPGQGLQFLFEYFSETQRNKGNFPGRFSGRQFSNSRSEMNVSTLELGDSALYLCDSSSVGTDTQYFGPGTRLTVL.

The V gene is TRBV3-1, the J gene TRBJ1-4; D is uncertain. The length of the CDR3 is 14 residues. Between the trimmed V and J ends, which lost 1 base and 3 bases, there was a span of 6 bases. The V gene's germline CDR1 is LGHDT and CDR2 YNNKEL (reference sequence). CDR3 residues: CASSQGTSNEKLFF. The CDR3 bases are TGTGCCAGCAGCCAAGGGACTTCTAATGAAAAACTGTTTTTT.

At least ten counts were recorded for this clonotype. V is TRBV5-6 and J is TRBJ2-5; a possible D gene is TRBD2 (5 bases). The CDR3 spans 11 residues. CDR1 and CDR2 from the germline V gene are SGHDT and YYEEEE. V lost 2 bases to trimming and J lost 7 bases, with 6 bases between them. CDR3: CASSFAGTQYF. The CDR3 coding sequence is TGTGCCAGCAGCTTCGCGGGGACCCAGTACTTC.

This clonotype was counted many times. The CDR3 protein is CASRKELAGVTGELFF. The CDR3 coding sequence is TGTGCCAGCAGAAAAGAACTAGCGGGAGTTACCGGGGAGCTGTTTTTT. This chain joins TRBV12-3 or TRBV12-4 and TRBJ2-2, with 11 bases fitting TRBD2. The CDR3 is 16 amino acids. V dropped 6 bases and J dropped 5; count of bases not matched to a gene: 8.

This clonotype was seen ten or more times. The CDR3: CSARTSGRTDTQYF. CDR3 nucleotides: TGCAGTGCTAGGACTAGCGGGAGGACAGATACGCAGTATTTT. The chain employs TRBV20-1 and TRBJ2-3, with 13 bases identical to TRBD2. Losses at the gene ends were 3 bases for V and 3 bases for J; bases not matched to a gene: 0. The CDR3 consists of 14 residues. Germline assignment: CDR1 DFQATT and CDR2 SNEGSKA (reference sequence).

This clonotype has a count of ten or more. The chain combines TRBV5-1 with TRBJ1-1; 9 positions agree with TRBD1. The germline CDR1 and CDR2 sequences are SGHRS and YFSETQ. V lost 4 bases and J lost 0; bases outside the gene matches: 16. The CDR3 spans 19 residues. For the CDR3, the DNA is TGCGCCAGCAGCCCGACGTATGGGACAGGGCATTCGGTGAACACTGAAGCTTTCTTT. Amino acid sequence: CASSPTYGTGHSVNTEAFF. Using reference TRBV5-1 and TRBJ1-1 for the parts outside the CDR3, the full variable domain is KAGVTQTPRYLIKTRGQQVTLSCSPISGHRSVSWYQQTPGQGLQFLFEYFSETQRNKGNFPGRFSGRQFSNSRSEMNVSTLELGDSALYLCASSPTYGTGHSVNTEAFFGQGTRLTVV.

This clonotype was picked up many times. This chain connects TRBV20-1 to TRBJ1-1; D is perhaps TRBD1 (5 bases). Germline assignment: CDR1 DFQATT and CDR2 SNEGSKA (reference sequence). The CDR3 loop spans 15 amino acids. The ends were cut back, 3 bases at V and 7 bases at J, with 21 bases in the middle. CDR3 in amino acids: CSASIAPREMDEAFF. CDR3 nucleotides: TGCAGTGCTAGTATTGCCCCCAGGGAAATGGATGAAGCTTTCTTT.